This TCR beta chain was recorded in a study of radiotherapy plus CTLA-4 blockade in lung cancer. Study details: Of the patients, about 19% showed objective responses and roughly 34% attained disease control.

V lost 0 bases and J lost 0, with 9 bases in between. The CDR3 totals 15 residues. Germline CDR1 GTSNPN, CDR2 SVGIG (reference sequence). The table came from immunoSEQ multiplex PCR; TCRdb's copy has only in-frame clones and leaves some out. The table lists about 59,000 clones, approximately 67% of them singletons. The material sequenced was peripheral blood, taken from a patient treated with radiotherapy plus ipilimumab. The origin of this receptor is a human donor with non-small cell lung cancer whose response to radiotherapy plus ipilimumab could not be evaluated. The genes are TRBV30 and TRBJ1-3; no clear D gene. CDR3 in DNA: TGTGCCTGGAGTGTCGGAGGGTTCTCTGGAAACACCATATATTTT. Translation: CAWSVGGFSGNTIYF.